The following is a T cell receptor (beta chain) sequence with its context. Participant ages covered about 18 to 89 years across about two dozen US areas. Allocation to cohorts depended on clinical history reported by the participants. In the original processing: Cell counts per sample came from amplifying reference gene primers. Using immunoSEQ multiplex PCR, the repertoire was profiled, and TCRdb retains in-frame clones only, with some absent. V, J and clone size are those of that table, while D and trimming were read from the DNA. Counted here are 270,000 or so clones, more than 80% occurring once; the ten biggest clones make up 4.1%. The sample is drawn from a study of blood T cell repertoires in COVID-19. Study-level information: Material from acute and convalescent COVID-19 was sourced from the United States, Italy and Spain.

The V gene lost 3 bases and the J gene lost 2 bases, with 14 bases spanning the gap. Germline values: CDR1 MGHRA, CDR2 YSYEKL. The CDR3 contains 16 residues. The chain recombines TRBV4-1 with TRBJ2-1; D may be TRBD1 (5 bases). The clonotype originates from a woman aged 25 to 39 with acute COVID-19. Sequencing was done on a sample of PBMCs or T cells enriched from blood (not recorded which). The CDR3 reads CASSHFDRNTYNEQFF. CDR3 coding DNA: TGCGCCAGCAGCCATTTCGACAGAAACACCTACAATGAGCAGTTCTTC.